These T cell receptor beta chains were read from a single sample in a study of PD-L1 blockade in urothelial cancer. TCRdb's copy holds only in-frame clones and misses some; the assay was immunoSEQ multiplex PCR. The profile shows 95,000 or so clones, about nine tenths of them singletons. This material consisted of PBMCs, taken around atezolizumab (anti-PD-L1) treatment. The receptors here all came from a man aged 60-69 years with urothelial cancer. Each CDR3 is given with its conserved first and last residue. D genes are given only for firm matches. Clone sizes are given selectively: once, few, many, or a class where the clone is expanded.

D gene	V gene	J gene	clone size	CDR3 DNA	CDR3 protein
TRBD1	TRBV11-1	TRBJ1-3	.	TGTGCCAGCAGCTCCCGGGACAGCCCCCGGACCATATATTTT	CASSSRDSPRTIYF
.	TRBV7-2	TRBJ1-5	.	TGTGCCAGCAGCTTTTACGGTGAGGATCAGCCCCAGCATTTT	CASSFYGEDQPQHF
.	TRBV7-9	TRBJ2-3	.	TGTGCCATCTGGGGAGGAGGCACAGATACGCAGTATTTT	CAIWGGGTDTQYF
.	TRBV6-6	TRBJ2-7	.	TGTGCCAGCAGTTACTCGAGAGCCGCAAACTACGAGCAGTACTTC	CASSYSRAANYEQYF
TRBD1	TRBV18	TRBJ1-4	.	TGTGCCAGCTCCCCTACGACAGGGGGACGAGAAAAACTGTTTTTT	CASSPTTGGREKLFF
.	TRBV5-4	TRBJ1-3	.	TGTGCCAGCAGCTTGGGGGGCGACCAGGGAAACACCATATATTTT	CASSLGGDQGNTIYF
TRBD2	TRBV28	TRBJ2-4	.	TGTGCCACCTGCAGACTAGCGGGTTTTTTAGCCAAAAACATTCAGTACTTC	CATCRLAGFLAKNIQYF
TRBD2	TRBV6-4	TRBJ2-7	.	TGTGCCAGCAGTCCCCGAGGACTAGCGGGAGGCGAGCAGTACTTC	CASSPRGLAGGEQYF
.	TRBV14	TRBJ2-7	.	TGTGCCAGCAGCCAAGTCGGAGGGCCCTACGAGCAGTACTTC	CASSQVGGPYEQYF
.	TRBV4-2	TRBJ2-7	.	TGTGCCAGCAGCCCCGGTTTAGGGGACTTCTACGAGCAGTACTTC	CASSPGLGDFYEQYF
TRBD2	TRBV30	TRBJ2-1	.	TGTGCCTGGAGGGTAACTAGCGGTCCCAAGGGTGAGCAGTTCTTC	CAWRVTSGPKGEQFF
TRBD2	TRBV19	TRBJ2-1	.	TGTGCCAGTAGTAGGTTAGCGGGAGGGCCTGTAGATGAGCAGTTCTTC	CASSRLAGGPVDEQFF
TRBD2	TRBV5-1	TRBJ2-1	.	TGCGCCAGCAGCCGTAGCGGGGGGGCCTACAATGAGCAGTTCTTC	CASSRSGGAYNEQFF
TRBD1	TRBV5-4	TRBJ2-1	.	TGTGCCAGCAGCTCCCAACAGGGGCGCAGAGATAATGAGCAGTTCTTC	CASSSQQGRRDNEQFF
.	TRBV7-2	TRBJ2-7	.	TGTGCCAGCAGTCGGGACGGGGGTGGCTACGAGCAGTACTTC	CASSRDGGGYEQYF
.	TRBV9	TRBJ2-3	.	TGTGCCAGCAGCGTAGGGCGGTACACAGATACGCAGTATTTT	CASSVGRYTDTQYF
TRBD2	TRBV7-2	TRBJ2-7	.	TGTGCCAGCAACCTCGGAACGGGGGGCGAGCAGTACTTC	CASNLGTGGEQYF
TRBD1	TRBV28	TRBJ1-5	.	TGTGCCAGCAGTCCCGGACAGGCGACCCCAGTGCCCCAGCATTTT	CASSPGQATPVPQHF
.	TRBV7-9	TRBJ1-1	.	TGTGCCAGCGGGGAGATGAACACTGAAGCTTTCTTT	CASGEMNTEAFF
.	TRBV9	TRBJ2-7	.	TGTGCCAGCAGCGCCGGGTGGTACTTC	CASSAGWYF
.	TRBV2	TRBJ1-1	.	TGTGCCAGCAGCGAGAGGACAGCTAACACTGAAGCTTTCTTT	CASSERTANTEAFF
.	TRBV2	TRBJ1-2	.	TGTGCCAGCAGTGGGACGGACTCCTATGGCTACACCTTC	CASSGTDSYGYTF
.	TRBV20-1	TRBJ1-2	.	TGTAGAACAGGGTTCGTGAGAGGCTACACCTTC	CRTGFVRGYTF
.	TRBV4-1	TRBJ2-1	.	TGCGCCAGCAGCCAAGCCGGGACGGGAGAGTGGAATGAGCAGTTCTTC	CASSQAGTGEWNEQFF
TRBD2	TRBV7-9	TRBJ2-7	few	TGTGCCAGCAAGCGGGAGCCCACGGATCGCGAGCAGTACTTC	CASKREPTDREQYF
TRBD2	TRBV7-3	TRBJ2-1	.	TGTGCCAGCAGCGCCGGGACTAGCGGGAGGGCGGAGCAGTTCTTC	CASSAGTSGRAEQFF
TRBD1	TRBV18	TRBJ1-1	.	TGTGCCAGCTCGCCTGGACAGGGGGGATCGAACACTGAAGCTTTCTTT	CASSPGQGGSNTEAFF
.	TRBV19	TRBJ1-5	.	TGTGCCAGTAGGAGGAGGGAGGCGAACAATCAGCCCCAGCATTTT	CASRRREANNQPQHF
TRBD1	TRBV7-9	TRBJ2-1	.	TGTGCCAGCAGCCTCACGACAGGGGGCACGACCTACAATGAGCAGTTCTTC	CASSLTTGGTTYNEQFF
TRBD1	TRBV11-3	TRBJ2-5	.	TGTGCCAGCAGCTCCCGGGACAGGGAAGAGACCCAGTACTTC	CASSSRDREETQYF
.	TRBV2	TRBJ2-1	.	TGTGCCAGCAGTGGCCAGGGGTTCGGCAATGAGCAGTTCTTC	CASSGQGFGNEQFF
.	TRBV19	TRBJ1-2	.	TGTGCCAGTAGTATCCTGACAGGAGGCGGCTACACCTTC	CASSILTGGGYTF
.	TRBV7-2	TRBJ1-5	few	TGTGCCAGCAGCCCACAGGGTGATCAGCCCCAGCATTTT	CASSPQGDQPQHF
.	TRBV6-1	TRBJ2-7	.	TGTGCCAGCATGGACTACCTGCCCTCCTACGAGCAGTACTTC	CASMDYLPSYEQYF
TRBD1	TRBV18	TRBJ2-7	once	TGTGCCAGCTCACGGGACAGAGGCTACGAGCAGTACTTC	CASSRDRGYEQYF
TRBD1	TRBV19	TRBJ1-2	.	TGTGCCAGTAGCGGCGGACAGGGGTTCGTTGGGTATGGCTACACCTTC	CASSGGQGFVGYGYTF
.	TRBV27	TRBJ2-5	.	TGTGCCAGCAGTTTAAAGGGGTGGCGGGAGACCCAGTACTTC	CASSLKGWRETQYF
.	TRBV7-8	TRBJ2-7	.	TGTGCCAGCAGCTTGGGAGAATTTCACTACGAGCAGTACTTC	CASSLGEFHYEQYF
TRBD1	TRBV5-4	TRBJ1-2	.	TGTGCCAGCAGCTTGGGGACAGGAGACTATGGCTACACCTTC	CASSLGTGDYGYTF
.	TRBV5-1	TRBJ1-4	few	TGCGCCAGCAGCCGCAAGGGAGAAGGAGAAAAACTGTTTTTT	CASSRKGEGEKLFF
.	TRBV4-1	TRBJ2-7	.	TGCGCCAGCAGCCAAGAGCCAGTTGCGGTCAACGAGCAGTACTTC	CASSQEPVAVNEQYF
TRBD1	TRBV6-1	TRBJ1-2	.	TGTGCCAGCAGTGCCAACAGGGGCGAGCATGGCTACACCTTC	CASSANRGEHGYTF